Following are 7 T cell receptor beta chains from one sample sequenced in a study of OX40 agonist ivuxolimab in advanced cancers. Method: immunoSEQ multiplex PCR; TCRdb's copy keeps in-frame clones and lacks some. Of 15,000 or so clones listed, 70% to 75% were seen once; the top ten hold roughly 35%. Source: CD4+ or CD8+ T cells sorted from blood, taken in a trial of the OX40 agonist ivuxolimab. These receptors came from an adult with an advanced solid tumor such as melanoma, head and neck, liver or kidney cancer.

This clone was counted a few times. The V and J genes are TRBV19 and TRBJ2-7; TRBD2 is a possible D gene (6 bases). The CDR3 spans 13 residues. Germline assignment: CDR1 LNHDA and CDR2 SQIVND (reference sequence). The V and J ends lost 3 bases and 5 bases respectively, with 11 bases between them. The CDR3: CASSIGRGDEQYF. The CDR3 DNA reads TGTGCCAGTAGTATCGGGAGAGGCGACGAGCAGTACTTC. Drawing the rest from reference TRBV19 and TRBJ2-7, the complete variable domain is DGGITQSPKYLFRKEGQNVTLSCEQNLNHDAMYWYRQDPGQGLRLIYYSQIVNDFQKGDIAEGYSVSREKKESFPLTVTSAQKNPTAFYLCASSIGRGDEQYFGPGTRLTVT.

This clone appeared a few times. The rearrangement uses TRBV21-1 and TRBJ1-2. TRBV21-1 is a known pseudogene. The CDR3 length is 18 residues. This CDR3 is CASSTLGEGWRGNYGYTF. The CDR3, as DNA: TGTGCCAGCAGCACTCTTGGTGAGGGTTGGAGAGGGAACTATGGCTACACCTTC.

The rearrangement joins TRBV6-5 to TRBJ1-6; no firm D call. V dropped 2 bases and J dropped 7 bases, with 3 bases sitting between them. The germline CDR1 and CDR2 sequences are MNHEY and SVGAGI. The CDR3 runs 12 residues. CDR3 residues: CASSYGNSPLHF. DNA of the CDR3: TGTGCCAGCAGTTACGGGAATTCACCCCTCCACTTT.

The rearrangement links TRBV7-8 to TRBJ2-3; TRBD2 matches 9 bases. Germline CDR1 reads SGHVS; CDR2 reads FQNEAQ. The CDR3 contains 16 residues. The trim removed 5 bases at V and 4 bases at J, leaving 10 bases unmatched. The DNA of the CDR3 is TGTGCCAGCAGCCAGTGGGCCAGCGGGAGGCCAGATACGCAGTATTTT. It codes for CASSQWASGRPDTQYF. The complete variable domain, with remaining parts taken from reference TRBV7-8 and TRBJ2-3, reads GAGVSQSPRYKVAKRGQDVALRCDPISGHVSLFWYQQALGQGPEFLTYFQNEAQLDKSGLPSDRFFAERPEGSVSTLKIQRTQQEDSAVYLCASSQWASGRPDTQYFGPGTRLTVL.

This clone was found once. The chain uses TRBV6-5 and TRBJ2-7; D remains unclear. There are 14 residues in the CDR3. Deletions cut 2 bases from V and 2 bases from J, with 10 bases between. CDR1 and CDR2 from the germline V gene are MNHEY and SVGAGI. The CDR3 reads CASSYGRGPYEQYF. The CDR3 DNA reads TGTGCCAGCAGTTACGGGCGAGGACCCTACGAGCAGTACTTC.

The rearrangement joins TRBV2 to TRBJ2-7; 13 bases line up with TRBD2. CDR3 length: 15 residues. V was pared by 6 bases and J by 3 bases, with 5 bases of the junction left unmatched. CDR1 is SNHLY, CDR2 FYNNEI, per germline. The CDR3 loop reads CASRGTSGNYYEQYF. The CDR3, as DNA: TGTGCCAGCAGGGGGACTAGCGGGAACTACTACGAGCAGTACTTC.

V is TRBV10-2 and J is TRBJ2-7, with D uncertain. CDR1 WSHSY and CDR2 SAAADI come from the germline V gene. There are 17 residues in the CDR3. V lost 0 bases to trimming and J lost 2 bases, with 17 bases between them. The CDR3 loop reads CASSESVVRVLAYEQYF. CDR3 sequence (DNA): TGCGCCAGCAGTGAGTCGGTGGTTAGGGTCCTAGCCTACGAGCAGTACTTC.